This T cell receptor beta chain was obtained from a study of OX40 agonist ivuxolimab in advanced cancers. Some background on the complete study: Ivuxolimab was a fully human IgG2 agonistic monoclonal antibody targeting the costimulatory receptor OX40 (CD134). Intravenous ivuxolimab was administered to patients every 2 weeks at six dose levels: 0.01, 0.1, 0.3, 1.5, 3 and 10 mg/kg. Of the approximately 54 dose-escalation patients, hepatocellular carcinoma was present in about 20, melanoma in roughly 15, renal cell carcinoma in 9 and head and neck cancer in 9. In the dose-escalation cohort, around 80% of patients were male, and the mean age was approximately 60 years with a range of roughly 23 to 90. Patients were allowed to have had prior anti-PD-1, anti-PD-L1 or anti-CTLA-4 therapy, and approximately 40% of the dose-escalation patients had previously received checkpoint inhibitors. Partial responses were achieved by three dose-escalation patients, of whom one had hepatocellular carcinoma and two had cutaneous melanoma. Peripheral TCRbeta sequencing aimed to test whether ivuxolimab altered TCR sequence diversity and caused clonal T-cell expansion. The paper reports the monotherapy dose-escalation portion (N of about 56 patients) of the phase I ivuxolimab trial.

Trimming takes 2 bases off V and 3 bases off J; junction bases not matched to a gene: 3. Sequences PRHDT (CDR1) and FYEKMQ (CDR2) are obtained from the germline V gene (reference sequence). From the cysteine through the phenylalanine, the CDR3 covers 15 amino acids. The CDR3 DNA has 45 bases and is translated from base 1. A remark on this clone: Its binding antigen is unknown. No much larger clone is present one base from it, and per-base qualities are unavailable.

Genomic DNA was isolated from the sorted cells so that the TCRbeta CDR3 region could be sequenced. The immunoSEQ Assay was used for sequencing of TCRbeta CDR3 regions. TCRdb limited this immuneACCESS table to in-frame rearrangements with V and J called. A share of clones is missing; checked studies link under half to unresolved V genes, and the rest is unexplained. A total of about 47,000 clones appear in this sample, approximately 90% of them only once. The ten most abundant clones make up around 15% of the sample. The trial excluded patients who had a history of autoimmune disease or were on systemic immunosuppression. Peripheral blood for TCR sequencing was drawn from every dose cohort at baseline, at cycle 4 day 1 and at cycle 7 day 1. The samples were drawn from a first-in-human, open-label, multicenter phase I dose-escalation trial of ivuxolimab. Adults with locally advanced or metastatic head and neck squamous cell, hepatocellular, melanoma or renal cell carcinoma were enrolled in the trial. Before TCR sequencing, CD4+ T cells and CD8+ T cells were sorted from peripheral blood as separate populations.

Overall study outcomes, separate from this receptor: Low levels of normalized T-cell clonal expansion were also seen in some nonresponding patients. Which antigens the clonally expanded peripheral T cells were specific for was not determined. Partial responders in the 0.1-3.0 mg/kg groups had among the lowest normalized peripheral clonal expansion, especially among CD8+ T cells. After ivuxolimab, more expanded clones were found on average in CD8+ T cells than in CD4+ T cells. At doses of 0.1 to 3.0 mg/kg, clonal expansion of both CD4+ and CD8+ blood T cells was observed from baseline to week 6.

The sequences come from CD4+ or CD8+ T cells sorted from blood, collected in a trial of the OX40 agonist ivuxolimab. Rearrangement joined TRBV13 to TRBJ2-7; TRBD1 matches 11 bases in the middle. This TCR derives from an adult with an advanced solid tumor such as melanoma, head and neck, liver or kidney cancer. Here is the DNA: TGTGCCAGCAGCTTATCGGGACAGGGGGACTACGAGCAGTACTTC. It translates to CASSLSGQGDYEQYF.